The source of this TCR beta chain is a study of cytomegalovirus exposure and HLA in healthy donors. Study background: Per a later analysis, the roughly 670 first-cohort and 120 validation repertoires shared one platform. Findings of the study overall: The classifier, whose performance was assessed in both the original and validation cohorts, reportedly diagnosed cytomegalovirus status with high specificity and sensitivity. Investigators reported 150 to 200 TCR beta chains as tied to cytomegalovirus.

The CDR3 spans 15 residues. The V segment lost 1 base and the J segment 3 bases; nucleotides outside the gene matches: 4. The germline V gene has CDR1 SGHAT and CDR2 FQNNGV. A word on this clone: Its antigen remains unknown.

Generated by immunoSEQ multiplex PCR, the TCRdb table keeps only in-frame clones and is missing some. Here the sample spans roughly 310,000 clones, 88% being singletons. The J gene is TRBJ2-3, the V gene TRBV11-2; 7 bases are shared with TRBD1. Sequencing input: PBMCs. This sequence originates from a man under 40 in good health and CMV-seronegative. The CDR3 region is CASSLGQGRTDTQYF. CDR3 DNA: TGTGCCAGCAGCTTAGGACAGGGCAGGACAGATACGCAGTATTTT.